These 25 T cell receptor beta chains were sequenced from one sample in a study of control samples from healthy donors and cancer patients. The protocol was immunoSEQ multiplex PCR, while the TCRdb copy is restricted to in-frame clones and leaves out a portion. The sample lists 390,000 or so clones, around nine tenths occurring once. The sequenced material came from PBMCs. The receptors were gathered from a man between 35 and 55 years old with head and neck cancer.

The chain links TRBV11-2 to TRBJ2-7; 7 nucleotides match TRBD1. The CDR3 covers 14 residues. J was trimmed by 2 bases and V by 5 bases; bases with no gene match: 6. CDR1 is SGHAT, CDR2 FQNNGV, per germline. CDR3 nucleotide sequence: TGTGCCAGCAGCGCCCTGGGACAGCCCTACGAGCAGTACTTC. Amino acids: CASSALGQPYEQYF.

V gene TRBV28 combines with J gene TRBJ1-1, with 7 bases lining up with TRBD1. Per germline, CDR1 MDHEN and CDR2 SYDVKM. V shed 5 bases, J shed 0 bases, and the junction held 6 bases outside the gene matches. This CDR3 is built from 15 residues. CDR3 in amino acids: CASSPGGIMNTEAFF. In DNA, the CDR3 is TGTGCCAGCAGTCCAGGGGGGATCATGAACACTGAAGCTTTCTTT. Together with reference TRBV28 and TRBJ1-1, the CDR3 gives the full variable domain: DVKVTQSSRYLVKRTGEKVFLECVQDMDHENMFWYRQDPGLGLRLIYFSYDVKMKEKGDIPEGYSVSREKKERFSLILESASTNQTSMYLCASSPGGIMNTEAFFGQGTRLTVV.

The rearrangement joins TRBV28 to TRBJ2-1; 14 bases are a match to TRBD2. The CDR3 contains 15 residues. From germline, CDR1 is MDHEN and CDR2 SYDVKM. The V segment lost 5 bases and the J segment 10 bases; nucleotides outside the gene matches: 7. CDR3 region: CASSPGLAGGREQFF. CDR3 nucleotides: TGTGCCAGCAGTCCCGGACTAGCGGGAGGCCGAGAGCAGTTCTTC.

This chain connects TRBV12-3 or TRBV12-4 to TRBJ2-7; no definite D call. This CDR3 spans 12 amino acids. The V end was cut by 6 bases, the J end by 0 bases, with 6 bases between. In DNA form, the CDR3 reads TGTGCCAGCAGCCCTTTCTCCTACGAGCAGTACTTC. Translation gives CASSPFSYEQYF.

The rearrangement uses TRBV9 and TRBJ1-2; D remains unclear. The CDR3 length is 16 residues. The germline V gene has CDR1 SGDLS and CDR2 YYNGEE. Trimming took off 2 bases at V and 5 bases at J, with 19 bases between the two ends. DNA for the CDR3: TGTGCCAGCAGCGTTCGGACGGACGCCTATACTTATGGCTACACCTTC. This gives the protein CASSVRTDAYTYGYTF.

The rearrangement joins TRBV18 to TRBJ1-1, with D tentatively TRBD1 (6 bases). V lost 0 bases to trimming and J lost 1 base, with 12 bases between them. Germline values: CDR1 KGHSH, CDR2 LQKENI. This CDR3 is 16 amino acids long. CDR3: CASSPPLRGANTEAFF. The DNA of the CDR3 is TGTGCCAGCTCACCACCACTTAGGGGGGCGAACACTGAAGCTTTCTTT.

The chain has TRBV28 and TRBJ1-5; D not certain. The CDR3 spans 13 residues. V was cut by 8 bases and J by 7 bases, with 15 bases left in between. Germline V lookup: CDR1 MDHEN, CDR2 SYDVKM. CDR3 residues: CASSRVSGQPQHF. CDR3 nucleotides: TGTGCCAGCTCCCGGGTCTCGGGGCAGCCCCAGCATTTT.

The rearrangement links TRBV7-8 to TRBJ1-2; the D is unclear. This CDR3 spans 14 amino acids. Germline CDR1 SGHVS, CDR2 FQNEAQ. With 5 bases removed from V and 2 bases from J, the gap between germline ends came to 12 bases. DNA for the CDR3: TGTGCCAGCAGCCCCGTCAGCACCAACTATGGCTACACCTTC. Amino acids: CASSPVSTNYGYTF.

The chain recombines TRBV4-1 with TRBJ2-7; tentative D call: TRBD1 (5 bases). Looked up from germline, CDR1 is MGHRA and CDR2 is YSYEKL. Trimming pared 3 bases from V and 3 bases from J, leaving 18 bases between. The CDR3 runs 16 residues. The CDR3 loop is CASSHPTAGNYYEQYF. CDR3 in DNA: TGCGCCAGCAGCCACCCAACGGCAGGGAACTACTACGAGCAGTACTTC.

This chain uses TRBV30 with TRBJ2-1; D gene ambiguous. The V end was cut by 2 bases, the J end by 3 bases, with 11 bases between. Germline V gene sequence: CDR1 GTSNPN, CDR2 SVGIG (reference sequence). The length of the CDR3 is 14 residues. CDR3 region: CAWSTASVYNEQFF. CDR3 DNA: TGTGCCTGGAGTACCGCGAGCGTCTACAATGAGCAGTTCTTC.

V is TRBV4-1 and J is TRBJ1-6, with 7 bases aligning to TRBD1. Germline CDR1 reads MGHRA; CDR2 reads YSYEKL. V shed 4 bases, J shed 6 bases, and the junction held 9 bases outside the gene matches. The CDR3 has 16 amino acids. CDR3 coding DNA: TGCGCCAGCAGCCCAAGACAGGGAATGGGTAATTCACCCCTCCACTTT. Protein: CASSPRQGMGNSPLHF.

The J gene is TRBJ2-4, the V gene TRBV28; D is unclear. V was clipped by 4 bases and J by 6 bases, with 13 bases between them. The CDR3 is 14 amino acids. From germline, CDR1 is MDHEN and CDR2 SYDVKM. The CDR3: CASSSGTVGNIQYF. The CDR3 DNA reads as TGTGCCAGCAGTTCCGGTACAGTAGGAAACATTCAGTACTTC.

The gene calls are TRBV12-3 or TRBV12-4 and TRBJ1-1; D unclear. This CDR3 has 13 residues. V was pared by 3 bases and J by 3 bases, with 8 bases between. The CDR3 DNA reads as TGTGCCAGCAGTTTCAGGCAGTACACTGAAGCTTTCTTT. This sequence encodes CASSFRQYTEAFF.

This clone was seen just once. V and J are TRBV4-3 and TRBJ1-2, with D unclear. The ends were cut back, 0 bases at V and 4 bases at J, with 12 bases in the middle. The germline CDR1 and CDR2 sequences are LGHNA and YSLEER. The CDR3 has 15 amino acids. CDR3: CASSQDRAEAYGYTF. CDR3 bases: TGCGCCAGCAGCCAAGATCGGGCCGAGGCCTATGGCTACACCTTC.

The chain is built from TRBV2 and TRBJ2-7; TRBD2 might be the D (5 bases). Germline assignment: CDR1 SNHLY and CDR2 FYNNEI. The CDR3 loop spans 11 amino acids. The V and J ends lost 7 bases and 7 bases respectively, with 11 bases between them. The DNA of the CDR3 is TGTGCCAGCAACGAGGGAGTTGAGCAGTACTTC. Its protein product is CASNEGVEQYF.

With regard to this clone: Just one base apart from a much larger clone, this may be a read error. Different DNA sequences within this sample yield the same CDR3. This chain joins TRBV2 and TRBJ1-1; weak D call: TRBD1 (6 bases). The CDR3 runs 13 residues. Per the germline V gene, CDR1 is SNHLY and CDR2 is FYNNEI. V was shortened by 3 bases and J by 2 bases, with 7 bases between the two germline ends. CDR3 coding DNA: TGTGCCAGCAGTGAGGGGGCAAACACTGAAGCTTTCTTT. It is translated as CASSEGANTEAFF.

The chain uses TRBV14 and TRBJ2-2, with D perhaps matching TRBD1 (5 bases). Trimming shortened V by 2 bases and J by 0 bases, and 10 bases separated the two germline ends. The CDR3 length is 16 residues. Looked up from germline, CDR1 is SGHDN and CDR2 is FVKESK. The CDR3 DNA follows: TGTGCCAGCAGCCAAATGACAGCGACGAACACCGGGGAGCTGTTTTTT. Translated: CASSQMTATNTGELFF.

The chain employs TRBV18 and TRBJ1-1; D remains ambiguous. Trimming removed 10 bases at V and 3 bases at J, with 12 bases between. CDR1 is KGHSH, CDR2 LQKENI, per germline. The CDR3 loop spans 12 amino acids. The CDR3 bases are TGTGCCACCAGCCAGCCCTACACTGAAGCTTTCTTT. Amino acids: CATSQPYTEAFF.

This clone is a singleton in its sample. The V and J genes are TRBV5-5 and TRBJ2-7; D is perhaps TRBD1 or TRBD2 (5 bases each). The V and J ends lost 2 bases and 5 bases respectively, with 11 bases between them. The length of the CDR3 is 13 residues. The germline gives CDR1 SGHKS, CDR2 YYEKEE (reference sequence). CDR3 residues: CASSLVGVHEQYF. For the CDR3, the DNA is TGTGCCAGCAGCTTAGTGGGGGTACACGAGCAGTACTTC.

The rearrangement joins TRBV7-2 to TRBJ2-5; weak D call: TRBD2 (5 bases). V shed 1 base and J shed 3 bases, with 6 bases lying between them. The CDR3 is made up of 13 amino acids. Germline V lookup: CDR1 SGHTA, CDR2 FQGNSA. The CDR3 loop is CASSLGEKETQYF. CDR3 sequence (DNA): TGTGCCAGCAGCTTAGGGGAGAAAGAGACCCAGTACTTC.

This clone was counted once. The chain couples TRBV30 to TRBJ2-7, with 10 bases matching TRBD1. Germline V gives CDR1 GTSNPN, CDR2 SVGIG (reference sequence). Trimming removed 4 bases from V and 2 bases from J; junction bases left unmatched: 5. The CDR3 is made up of 14 amino acids. The CDR3 is CAWTMDRGAYEQYF. The CDR3 bases are TGTGCCTGGACCATGGACAGGGGGGCCTACGAGCAGTACTTC.

In nucleotides, the CDR3 is TGTGCCAGTAGGGGGGGGAACACCATATATTTT. Protein product: CASRGGNTIYF. The J gene is TRBJ1-3, the V gene TRBV19; tentatively, D is TRBD1 (5 bases). Per germline, CDR1 LNHDA and CDR2 SQIVND (reference sequence). Trimming took off 6 bases at V and 7 bases at J, with 7 bases between the two ends. CDR3 length: 11 residues. The whole variable domain, remainder taken from reference TRBV19 and TRBJ1-3, is DGGITQSPKYLFRKEGQNVTLSCEQNLNHDAMYWYRQDPGQGLRLIYYSQIVNDFQKGDIAEGYSVSREKKESFPLTVTSAQKNPTAFYLCASRGGNTIYFGEGSWLTVV.

The rearrangement joins TRBV28 to TRBJ1-2; TRBD1 might be the D (5 bases). V lost 7 bases and J lost 2, with 14 bases in between. CDR1 and CDR2 (germline): MDHEN, SYDVKM. CDR3 length: 14 amino acids. The DNA of the CDR3 is TGTGCCAGCACCCTCGCGGGGCGAAACTATGGCTACACCTTC. It is translated as CASTLAGRNYGYTF.

CDR3 region: CASSFNSNYGYTF. The CDR3 DNA reads TGTGCCAGCAGCTTCAACAGTAACTATGGCTACACCTTC. The chain carries TRBV7-3 and TRBJ1-2; D unclear. The CDR3 has 13 residues. CDR1 is SGHTA, CDR2 FQGTGA, per germline. The germline V and J ends were trimmed by 3 bases and 1 base, with 6 bases remaining between them.

The chain combines TRBV12-3 or TRBV12-4 with TRBJ1-1, with D unclear. The CDR3 extends over 12 amino acids. V shed 5 bases and J shed 2 bases, with 6 bases lying between them. CDR3: CASSNTNTEAFF. For the CDR3, the DNA is TGTGCCAGCAGTAACACTAACACTGAAGCTTTCTTT.